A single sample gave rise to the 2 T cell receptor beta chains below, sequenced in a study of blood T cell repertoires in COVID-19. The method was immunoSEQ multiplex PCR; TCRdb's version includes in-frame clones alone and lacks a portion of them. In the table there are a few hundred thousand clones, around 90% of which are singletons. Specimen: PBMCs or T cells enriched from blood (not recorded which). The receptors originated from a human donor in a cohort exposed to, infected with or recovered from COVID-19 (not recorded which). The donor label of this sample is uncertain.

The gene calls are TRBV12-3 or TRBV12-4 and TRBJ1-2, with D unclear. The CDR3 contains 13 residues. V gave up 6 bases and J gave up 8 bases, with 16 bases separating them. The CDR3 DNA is TGTGCCAGCAGAACCCAGTTAAGTAACGGCTACACCTTC. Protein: CASRTQLSNGYTF.

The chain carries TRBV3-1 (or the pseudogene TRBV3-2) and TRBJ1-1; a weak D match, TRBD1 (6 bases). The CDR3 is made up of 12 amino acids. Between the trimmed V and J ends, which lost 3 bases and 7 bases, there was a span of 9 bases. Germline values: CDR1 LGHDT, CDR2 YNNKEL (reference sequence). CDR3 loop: CASSHDRFEAFF. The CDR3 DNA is TGTGCCAGCAGCCATGACAGGTTTGAAGCTTTCTTT.